These T cell receptor beta chains were read from a single sample in a study of cytomegalovirus exposure and HLA in healthy donors. Data came from immunoSEQ multiplex PCR; TCRdb stores just in-frame clones and leaves some out. The sample yields 200,000 to 250,000 clones, more than 75% seen once. The sample was PBMCs. The receptors stem from a human donor in good health. Each CDR3 is given with its conserved first and last residue. The D gene is left open where the match is weak. The size entry is marked missing in some rows and otherwise reads once, few, many or a size class.

CDR3nt	CDR3aa	j_gene	abundance	v_gene	d_gene
TGTGCCAGCAGCTTAAAGGGGCGGCCCTACGTTTATCAGCCCCAGCATTTT	CASSLKGRPYVYQPQHF	TRBJ1-5	.	TRBV7-3	.
TGTGCCAGCAGCGTAGGGAGGACGGTCAGTAGAACAGATACGCAGTATTTT	CASSVGRTVSRTDTQYF	TRBJ2-3	few	TRBV9	.
TGTGCCAGCAGCTCCCGGACAGATTCGCGGACTAACTATGGCTACACCTTC	CASSSRTDSRTNYGYTF	TRBJ1-2	.	TRBV9	.
TGCAGCGTTGGGGTGGGGCTAACGTGGGGCTACGAGCAGTACTTC	CSVGVGLTWGYEQYF	TRBJ2-7	.	TRBV29-1	.
TGTGCCAGCAGCTCGATTCGGAGCTCTGGAAACACCATATATTTT	CASSSIRSSGNTIYF	TRBJ1-3	.	TRBV7-8	.
TGTGCCAGCAGGAAGACAGGGTACCTCTCCTACGAGCAGTACTTC	CASRKTGYLSYEQYF	TRBJ2-7	.	TRBV27	TRBD1
TGTGCCAGTAGTATAGATACGGCCGCCGGGACTGTCACCTACGAGCAGTACTTC	CASSIDTAAGTVTYEQYF	TRBJ2-7	.	TRBV19	.
TGTGCCAGTAGTATTGGAGGTCCCGGGGAGCTGTTTTTT	CASSIGGPGELFF	TRBJ2-2	once	TRBV19	.
TGTGCCAGCAGCGTAGCTACGACAGTAAACTATGGCTACACCTTC	CASSVATTVNYGYTF	TRBJ1-2	.	TRBV9	.
TGTGCCAGCTCACCCAGGACAGGGAGGTTCACAGATACGCAGTATTTT	CASSPRTGRFTDTQYF	TRBJ2-3	.	TRBV18	TRBD1
TGTGCCAGCGACAGGGAAGTGGCAGATACGCAGTATTTT	CASDREVADTQYF	TRBJ2-3	.	TRBV2	TRBD1
TGTGCCAGCTCGAGCGGGTGGAGAACCGGGGAGCTGTTTTTT	CASSSGWRTGELFF	TRBJ2-2	.	TRBV7-9	.
TGTGCCAGCTCACCATACTCCGGGGGGCCGAACACTGAAGCTTTCTTT	CASSPYSGGPNTEAFF	TRBJ1-1	.	TRBV18	.
TGTGCCAGCACCAAGACAGGGGGCGGGGGCTACACCTTC	CASTKTGGGGYTF	TRBJ1-2	.	TRBV2	TRBD1
TGTGCCTGGAGTGTACAGGAGAACACTGAAGCTTTCTTT	CAWSVQENTEAFF	TRBJ1-1	once	TRBV30	.
TGCGCCAGCAGGATAGAACGAGCTACGCAGTATTTT	CASRIERATQYF	TRBJ2-3	.	TRBV10-2	.
TGTGCCAGCAGTAATAGACAGACGAACACCGGGGAGCTGTTTTTT	CASSNRQTNTGELFF	TRBJ2-2	.	TRBV25-1	.
TGTGCCAGCAGCGTAGCTGGGGCGTACAATGAGCAGTTCTTC	CASSVAGAYNEQFF	TRBJ2-1	.	TRBV9	.